These T cell receptor beta chains were read from a single sample in a study of cytomegalovirus exposure and HLA in healthy donors. TCRdb's copy holds only in-frame clones and misses some; the assay was immunoSEQ multiplex PCR. The profile shows hundreds of thousands of clones, about nine tenths of them singletons. The sequenced material came from PBMCs. The source of these receptors is a woman younger than 35 in good health and CMV-seropositive. Each CDR3 is given with its conserved first and last residue. The order of the fields is J gene, clone size, V gene, D gene, CDR3 protein, CDR3 DNA. The D gene is left open where the match is weak. Rows may omit the clone size; those that give it use once, few, many or a size class.

>TRBJ1-1|NA|TRBV6-6|TRBD1
CASSYSGQGATEAFF
TGTGCCAGCAGTTACTCGGGACAGGGGGCAACTGAAGCTTTCTTT
>TRBJ1-2|NA|TRBV6-5|NA
CASSEYPQGKNTF
TGTGCCAGCAGTGAATATCCCCAGGGGAAGAACACCTTC
>TRBJ1-2|NA|TRBV11-2|NA
CASSLGTFYGYTF
TGTGCCAGCAGCTTAGGGACATTCTATGGCTACACCTTC
>TRBJ2-3|NA|TRBV28|TRBD2
CASSFLKAGGDTQYF
TGTGCCAGCAGTTTTCTTAAAGCGGGAGGGGATACGCAGTATTTT
>TRBJ2-7|NA|TRBV4-1|NA
CASSLDSQATEQYF
TGCGCCAGCAGCTTGGACAGCCAGGCCACGGAGCAGTACTTC
>TRBJ2-2|NA|TRBV6-5|NA
CASSRDPSGELFF
TGTGCCAGCAGCAGGGATCCCTCCGGGGAGCTGTTTTTT
>TRBJ1-2|NA|TRBV7-2|NA
CASSLRSGKDGYTF
TGTGCCAGCAGCCTAAGATCAGGGAAGGATGGCTACACCTTC
>TRBJ1-1|NA|TRBV5-1|NA
CASSLAQGYPLTEAFF
TGCGCCAGCAGCTTGGCCCAGGGGTACCCCCTCACTGAAGCTTTCTTT
>TRBJ1-4|once|TRBV25-1|TRBD1
CASSETRDRAEKLFF
TGTGCCAGCAGTGAAACGAGGGACAGAGCTGAAAAACTGTTTTTT
>TRBJ2-7|NA|TRBV5-1|NA
CASSLSSQGFGEQYF
TGCGCCAGCAGCCTTAGCTCCCAGGGGTTTGGCGAGCAGTACTTC
>TRBJ2-7|NA|TRBV6-5|NA
CASSSRAGGEQYF
TGTGCCAGCAGTTCAAGGGCCGGAGGAGAGCAGTACTTC
>TRBJ2-2|NA|TRBV9|NA
CASSVAAGTGGELFF
TGTGCCAGCAGCGTAGCGGCAGGTACAGGCGGGGAGCTGTTTTTT
>TRBJ2-5|NA|TRBV30|TRBD2
CAWSVLAGETQYF
TGTGCCTGGAGTGTATTAGCGGGAGAGACCCAGTACTTC
>TRBJ2-1|NA|TRBV5-1|TRBD2
CASSLNPSGTNEQFF
TGCGCCAGCAGCTTGAACCCTAGCGGGACCAATGAGCAGTTCTTC
>TRBJ2-1|NA|TRBV7-9|NA
CASSLIYTDSPRYNEQFF
TGTGCCAGCAGCTTAATTTACACGGACAGTCCGCGGTACAATGAGCAGTTCTTC
>TRBJ1-4|NA|TRBV28|TRBD1
CASKSETGREKLFF
TGTGCCAGCAAAAGTGAGACAGGGCGTGAAAAACTGTTTTTT
>TRBJ2-2|NA|TRBV5-4|TRBD2
CASSFGGSTGELFF
TGTGCCAGCAGCTTCGGGGGGTCCACCGGGGAGCTGTTTTTT
>TRBJ2-1|NA|TRBV27|NA
CASSALRTLSYNEQFF
TGTGCCAGCAGTGCATTGCGGACTCTCTCCTACAATGAGCAGTTCTTC
>TRBJ2-7|NA|TRBV6-1|NA
CASRRTAYYEQYF
TGTGCCAGCAGACGGACAGCGTACTACGAGCAGTACTTC
>TRBJ2-7|few|TRBV9|NA
CASSGTRAFYEDEQYF
TGTGCCAGCAGCGGAACCCGAGCATTTTATGAGGACGAGCAGTACTTC
>TRBJ2-7|NA|TRBV5-1|TRBD1
CASSLGIQGTGEQYF
TGCGCCAGCAGCTTGGGCATACAGGGGACGGGGGAGCAGTACTTC
>TRBJ1-1|NA|TRBV19|TRBD1
CASNLGTGGFGTEAFF
TGTGCCAGTAATCTCGGGACAGGGGGCTTTGGCACTGAAGCTTTCTTT
>TRBJ2-1|NA|TRBV5-6|TRBD2
CASSQGLARHEQFF
TGTGCCAGCAGCCAGGGACTAGCCCGCCATGAGCAGTTCTTC
>TRBJ2-2|NA|TRBV5-5|TRBD2
CASSIRLAGSNTGELFF
TGTGCCAGCAGCATCCGACTAGCGGGGTCGAACACCGGGGAGCTGTTTTTT
>TRBJ2-7|NA|TRBV27|TRBD1
CASSITGTGGYEQYF
TGTGCCAGCAGTATAACCGGGACAGGGGGCTACGAGCAGTACTTC
>TRBJ1-2|NA|TRBV28|NA
CASSLSWARGYTF
TGTGCCAGCAGTTTATCATGGGCAAGGGGCTACACCTTC
>TRBJ1-2|NA|TRBV2|NA
CASSGRGTYGYTF
TGTGCCAGCAGTGGCCGGGGTACCTATGGCTACACCTTC
>TRBJ2-2|NA|TRBV10-3|NA
CAISGGYTGELFF
TGTGCCATCAGTGGAGGGTACACCGGGGAGCTGTTTTTT
>TRBJ1-5|NA|TRBV28|NA
CASSLRRSDQPQHF
TGTGCCAGCAGTTTGAGGAGAAGCGATCAGCCCCAGCATTTT
>TRBJ1-2|NA|TRBV5-1|TRBD1
CASSPGQGPYGYTF
TGCGCCAGCAGCCCCGGACAGGGCCCCTATGGCTACACCTTC
>TRBJ2-7|NA|TRBV6-1|TRBD2
CAADEVSGTHEQYF
TGTGCCGCCGACGAGGTGAGCGGGACCCACGAGCAGTACTTC
>TRBJ2-1|NA|TRBV7-3|TRBD2
CASSFSGTRAYNEQFF
TGTGCCAGCAGCTTTTCTGGGACTAGAGCTTACAATGAGCAGTTCTTC
>TRBJ1-5|NA|TRBV4-1|TRBD1
CASSQVWTGTYQPQHF
TGCGCCAGCAGCCAAGTCTGGACAGGGACTTATCAGCCCCAGCATTTT
>TRBJ2-7|NA|TRBV15|TRBD1
CATSGGQGPYEQYF
TGTGCCACCAGCGGGGGACAGGGGCCCTACGAGCAGTACTTC
>TRBJ1-3|NA|TRBV5-1|NA
CASRPEGGSGNTIYF
TGCGCCAGCAGACCCGAGGGCGGCTCTGGAAACACCATATATTTT
>TRBJ2-7|few|TRBV11-2|TRBD2
CASSFGEGYEQYF
TGTGCCAGCAGCTTCGGGGAGGGCTACGAGCAGTACTTC
>TRBJ1-1|NA|TRBV10-2|TRBD1
CASSPGQGYTEAFF
TGCGCCAGCAGCCCAGGACAGGGATACACTGAAGCTTTCTTT
>TRBJ1-1|NA|TRBV19|NA
CASSLGRGEAFF
TGTGCCAGTAGTCTCGGACGGGGTGAAGCTTTCTTT
>TRBJ2-7|NA|TRBV5-1|NA
CASAPGVGPYEQYF
TGCGCCAGCGCCCCGGGGGTAGGTCCCTACGAGCAGTACTTC
>TRBJ1-1|few|TRBV7-8|NA
CASSTHRVGNTEAFF
TGTGCCAGCAGCACACACAGGGTCGGGAACACTGAAGCTTTCTTT
>TRBJ1-2|NA|TRBV6-1|NA
CASIGQGINYGYTF
TGTGCCAGCATCGGTCAGGGGATAAACTATGGCTACACCTTC
>TRBJ1-4|NA|TRBV6-5|NA
CASSLTATNEKLFF
TGTGCCAGCAGTTTGACAGCAACTAATGAAAAACTGTTTTTT
>TRBJ1-1|NA|TRBV4-1|NA
CASSHVRDTEAFF
TGCGCCAGCAGCCACGTGCGGGACACTGAAGCTTTCTTT
>TRBJ1-5|NA|TRBV6-1|TRBD1
CASSDNPGQGNQPQHF
TGTGCCAGCAGTGATAACCCGGGACAGGGCAATCAGCCCCAGCATTTT
>TRBJ1-2|NA|TRBV27|TRBD1
CASRPWGRTKRQGNYGYTF
TGTGCCAGCAGACCATGGGGCAGAACAAAACGACAGGGGAACTATGGCTACACCTTC
>TRBJ2-1|once|TRBV6-5|TRBD1
CASSYGGTGGLEQFF
TGTGCCAGCAGTTACGGGGGGACAGGGGGCCTTGAGCAGTTCTTC
>TRBJ2-1|once|TRBV27|TRBD2
CASSFGTSGRVNEQFF
TGTGCCAGCAGTTTCGGGACTAGCGGGAGGGTAAATGAGCAGTTCTTC
>TRBJ2-2|NA|TRBV4-1|TRBD2
CASSQLAGGLTGELFF
TGCGCCAGCAGCCAACTAGCGGGAGGTTTAACCGGGGAGCTGTTTTTT